This passage covers 8 T cell receptor beta chains from one sample sequenced in a study of shared clonotypes between healthy human individuals. Measured with immunoSEQ multiplex PCR; TCRdb has only the in-frame clones, and not every one. The sample shows 2 million to 2.5 million clones, 93% of them seen only once. Sequencing was performed on naive CD4+ T cells from PBMCs. Subset noted: CD45RA+ positively selected. All receptors derive from a man aged 18 to 30 in good health. Some clones in this sample may be carry-over from other donors' samples.

CDR3 residues: CASNAIGQGGAKNIQYF. The CDR3 region has the DNA TGTGCCAGTAACGCCATCGGACAGGGTGGGGCCAAAAACATTCAGTACTTC. The chain combines TRBV28 with TRBJ2-4; the match to TRBD1 covers 8 bases. J gave up 1 base and V 9 bases, and 14 bases lay outside the gene matches. CDR3 length: 17 amino acids. Germline V lookup: CDR1 MDHEN, CDR2 SYDVKM.

The chain is built from TRBV18 and TRBJ2-2; D call uncertain. The V end was cut by 5 bases, the J end by 4 bases, with 14 bases between. This CDR3 is 15 amino acids long. CDR1 is KGHSH, CDR2 LQKENI, per germline. CDR3 sequence: CASSNTQWRTGELFF. CDR3 DNA: TGTGCCAGCTCAAATACCCAGTGGCGCACCGGGGAGCTGTTTTTT.

The chain employs TRBV28 and TRBJ2-7; 13 nucleotides match TRBD2. The germline CDR1 and CDR2 sequences are MDHEN and SYDVKM. CDR3 size: 17 residues. The ends lost 5 bases at V and 3 bases at J; junction bases unmatched: 10. The CDR3 is CASSLPGLAGRNYEQYF. As DNA, the CDR3 is TGTGCCAGCAGTCTCCCGGGACTAGCGGGACGAAACTACGAGCAGTACTTC.

This clone was seen a single time. The chain is built from TRBV28 and TRBJ1-2, with D uncertain. The CDR3 sequence is 17 residues long. Trimming cost V 6 bases and J 0 bases, with 20 bases left between them. From germline, CDR1 is MDHEN and CDR2 SYDVKM. The chain's CDR3 is CASSPLGFRDTNYGYTF. The DNA of the CDR3 is TGTGCCAGCAGCCCCCTCGGGTTTCGGGATACTAACTATGGCTACACCTTC.

The CDR3 sequence is CASSLATGNTEAFF. CDR3 DNA sequence: TGTGCCAGCAGCTTGGCGACAGGGAACACTGAAGCTTTCTTT. The chain employs TRBV11-2 and TRBJ1-1, with a tentative D call TRBD1 (6 bases). V lost 3 bases to trimming and J lost 1 base, with 9 bases between them. The CDR3 has 14 amino acids. Germline lookup yields CDR1 SGHAT and CDR2 FQNNGV. Supplemented by reference TRBV11-2 and TRBJ1-1, the full variable domain reads EAGVAQSPRYKIIEKRQSVAFWCNPISGHATLYWYQQILGQGPKLLIQFQNNGVVDDSQLPKDRFSAERLKGVDSTLKIQPAKLEDSAVYLCASSLATGNTEAFFGQGTRLTVV.

This chain links TRBV5-1 with TRBJ1-1, with D unresolved. Trimming took 0 bases from V and 1 from J, leaving 10 bases between them. The CDR3 contains 15 residues. Germline loops: CDR1 SGHRS, CDR2 YFSETQ. This CDR3 is CASSLGPGSNTEAFF. For the CDR3, the DNA is TGCGCCAGCAGCTTGGGTCCGGGGTCGAACACTGAAGCTTTCTTT.

The chain links TRBV5-1 to TRBJ1-1, with a tentative D call TRBD1 (5 bases). V shed 1 base and J shed 0 bases, with 13 bases lying between them. The CDR3 totals 16 residues. Germline V lookup: CDR1 SGHRS, CDR2 YFSETQ. The CDR3, as DNA: TGCGCCAGCAGCTTGTTGGGGCCAGGCGTGAACACTGAAGCTTTCTTT. This encodes CASSLLGPGVNTEAFF.

The rearrangement links TRBV7-2 to TRBJ1-1; D gene ambiguous. The CDR3 contains 15 residues. V lost 0 bases and J lost 1, with 9 bases in between. Germline V lookup: CDR1 SGHTA, CDR2 FQGNSA. The CDR3 protein is CASSLAVSGNTEAFF. CDR3 bases: TGTGCCAGCAGCTTAGCGGTTTCGGGGAACACTGAAGCTTTCTTT.